This entry describes one TCR beta chain. The data stem from a study of CD8+ T cells in alopecia areata. Germline V gene data show CDR1 as KGHSY and CDR2 as FQNENV. CDR3 length: 14 amino acids. The J segment lost 15 bases and the V segment lost 0 bases, leaving 11 bases of the junction unmatched. Following extraction, RNA underwent reverse transcription to cDNA, which served as the sequencing template. TCRdb keeps only in-frame clones here, not all; method: immunoSEQ multiplex PCR. The repertoire includes over 200,000 clones, 50% to 70% of them detected once, and approximately 0.5% sits in the top ten.

This TCR derives from a human donor with alopecia areata. The sequenced sample was CD4+ T cells sorted from blood, obtained at week 0. The chain joins TRBV16 to TRBJ2-1; 7 positions match TRBD2. CDR3 protein: CASSQSSGRETWFF. The CDR3 region has the DNA TGTGCCAGCAGCCAATCAAGTGGGCGGGAGACCTGGTTCTTC.